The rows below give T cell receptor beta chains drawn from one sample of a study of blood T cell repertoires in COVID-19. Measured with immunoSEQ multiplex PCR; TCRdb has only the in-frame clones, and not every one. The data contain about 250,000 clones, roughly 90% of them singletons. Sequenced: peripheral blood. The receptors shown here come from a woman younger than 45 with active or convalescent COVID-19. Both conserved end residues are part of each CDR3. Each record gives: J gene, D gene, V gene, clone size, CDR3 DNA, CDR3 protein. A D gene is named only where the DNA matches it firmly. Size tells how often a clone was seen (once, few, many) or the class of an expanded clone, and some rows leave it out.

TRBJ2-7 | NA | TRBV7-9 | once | TGTGCCAGCAGCTTAACCCAGGGCGAGGCTCGCGAGCAGTACTTC | CASSLTQGEAREQYF
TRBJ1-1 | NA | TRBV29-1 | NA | TGCAGCGTTGCCAGGGTCGGGACTGAAGCTTTCTTT | CSVARVGTEAFF
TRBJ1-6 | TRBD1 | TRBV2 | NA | TGTGCCAGCAGTGAAGGACAGGGGAAGCATTCACCCCTCCACTTT | CASSEGQGKHSPLHF
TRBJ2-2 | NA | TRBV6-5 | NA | TGTGCCAGCAGTTACCCCCAGGGGGGTCCCGGGGAGCTGTTTTTT | CASSYPQGGPGELFF
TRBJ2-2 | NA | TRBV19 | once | TGTGCCAGTAGCGGGGTGAGGGCCGGGGAGCTGTTTTTT | CASSGVRAGELFF
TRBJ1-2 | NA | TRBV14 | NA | TGTGCCAGCAGCCAAGGGCAGTCCTATGGCTACACCTTC | CASSQGQSYGYTF
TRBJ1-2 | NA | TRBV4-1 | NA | TGCGCCAGCAGCCAAGAATGGGCAGGGGTGGCGTATGGCTACACCTTC | CASSQEWAGVAYGYTF
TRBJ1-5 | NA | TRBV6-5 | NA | TGTGCCAGCAGCGGGGACTACCAGCCCCAGCATTTT | CASSGDYQPQHF
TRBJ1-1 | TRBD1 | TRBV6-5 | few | TGTGCCGGTAGGACAGGAACGAACACTGAAGCTTTCTTT | CAGRTGTNTEAFF
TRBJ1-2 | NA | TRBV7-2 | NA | TGTGCCAGCAGCTCCCGGTCAGGCTACACCTTC | CASSSRSGYTF
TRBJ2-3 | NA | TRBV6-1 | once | TGTGCCAGCAGTGAAGTGGGGGGGCACGGGAGGAATACGCAGTATTTT | CASSEVGGHGRNTQYF
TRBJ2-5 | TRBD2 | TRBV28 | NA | TGTGCCAGCAGCCTCCCCGGACGCGGGGGGGCGAAGACCCAGTACTTC | CASSLPGRGGAKTQYF
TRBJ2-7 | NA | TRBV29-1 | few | TGCAGCGTTGAAGCTCAGGGCTACGAGCAGTACTTC | CSVEAQGYEQYF
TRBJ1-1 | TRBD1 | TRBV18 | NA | TGTGCCAGCTCACCGCGACAGGGGGACACTGAAGCTTTCTTT | CASSPRQGDTEAFF
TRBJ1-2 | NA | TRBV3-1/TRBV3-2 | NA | TGTGCCAGCAGCCAACGGGGGAACTATGGCTACACCTTC | CASSQRGNYGYTF
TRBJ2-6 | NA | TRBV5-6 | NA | TGTGCCAGCAGCGCAGCAGATGGGCTTGGGGCCAACGTCCTGACTTTC | CASSAADGLGANVLTF
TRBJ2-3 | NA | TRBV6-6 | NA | TGTGCCAGCAGTCCCCCCCTCACAGATACGCAGTATTTT | CASSPPLTDTQYF
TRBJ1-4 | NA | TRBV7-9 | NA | TGTGCCAGCAGCTTAATCGGGAGCGGAGAGGAAAAACTGTTTTTT | CASSLIGSGEEKLFF
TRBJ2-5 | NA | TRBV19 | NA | TGTGCCAGTAGTATTAGAGGGGGTAGCCAAGAGACCCAGTACTTC | CASSIRGGSQETQYF
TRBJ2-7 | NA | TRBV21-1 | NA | TGTGCCAGCAGCAGGACAGGATCCTACGAGCAGTACTTC | CASSRTGSYEQYF
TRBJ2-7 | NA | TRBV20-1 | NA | TGCAGTGCTAGTGACAGGGAGGCCTACGAGCAGTACTTC | CSASDREAYEQYF
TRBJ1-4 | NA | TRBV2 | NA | TGTGCCAGCAGTGAAAGGAGCCCTGCAACTAATGAAAAACTGTTTTTT | CASSERSPATNEKLFF
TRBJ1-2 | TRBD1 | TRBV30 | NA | TGTGCCTGGAGGATCCCGGGACAGGGGGGGTATGGCTACACCTTC | CAWRIPGQGGYGYTF
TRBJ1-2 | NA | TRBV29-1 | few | TGCAGCGTTACGGGAGCTAACTATGGCTACACCTTC | CSVTGANYGYTF
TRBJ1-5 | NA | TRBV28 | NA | TGTGCCAGCAGTTTCGAAGGGGGATCGCGACAGCCCCAGCATTTT | CASSFEGGSRQPQHF
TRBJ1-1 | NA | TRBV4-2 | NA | TGTGCCAGCAGCCAAGAGGGAGGCAGGGACAACACTGAAGCTTTCTTT | CASSQEGGRDNTEAFF
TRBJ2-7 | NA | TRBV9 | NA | TGTGCCAGCAGCACACGACAGGCGAGCTCCTACGAGCAGTACTTC | CASSTRQASSYEQYF
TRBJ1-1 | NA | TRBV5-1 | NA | TGCGCCAGCAGCTTCAGTCAGAAGAACACTGAAGCTTTCTTT | CASSFSQKNTEAFF
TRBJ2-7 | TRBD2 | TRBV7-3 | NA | TGTGCCAGCAGTCTCCTAGCGGGGGGATCCTACGAGCAGTACTTC | CASSLLAGGSYEQYF
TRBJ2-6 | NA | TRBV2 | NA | TGTGCCAGCAGTGGGTCCCATGCGGGGGCCAACGTCCTGACTTTC | CASSGSHAGANVLTF
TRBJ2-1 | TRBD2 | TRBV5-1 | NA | TGCGCCAGCAGCCCAGTGGGGATTAGCGGGACATACAATGAGCAGTTCTTC | CASSPVGISGTYNEQFF
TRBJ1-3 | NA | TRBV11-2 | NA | TGTGCCAGCAGCCAGACGGGAAGCTCTGGAAACACCATATATTTT | CASSQTGSSGNTIYF
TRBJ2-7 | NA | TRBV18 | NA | TGTGCCAGCTCACCGCGACAGGGAGGCCTCTACGAGCAGTACTTC | CASSPRQGGLYEQYF
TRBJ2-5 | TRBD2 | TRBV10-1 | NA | TGCGCCAGCAGTGAGTCAAGGCTAGCGGGGGGCCCCCAGGAGACCCAGTACTTC | CASSESRLAGGPQETQYF
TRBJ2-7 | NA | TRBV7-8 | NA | TGTGCCAGCAGCTTAGAACAGGGAGGGAACGAGCAGTACTTC | CASSLEQGGNEQYF
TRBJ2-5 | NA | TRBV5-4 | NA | TGTGCCAGCAGCGCTAGCGACCAAGAGACCCAGTACTTC | CASSASDQETQYF